This T cell receptor beta chain was profiled in a study of blood T cell repertoires in COVID-19. Study as a whole: Specimens from acute and convalescent COVID-19 originated in the United States, Italy and Spain.

How the authors handled the data: Using reference gene primer amplification, nucleated cell counts were estimated. Data came from immunoSEQ multiplex PCR; TCRdb stores just in-frame clones and leaves some out. The V and J calls and clone size are taken from that table; D and trimming were inferred from the DNA. The data show 110,000 to 150,000 clones, around four fifths seen once. Cohort 3 recovered donors had two negative PCRs, clearance, or symptom resolution. Source material: PBMCs or T cells enriched from blood (not recorded which). The receptor's source is a woman between 50 and 59 years old who had recovered from COVID-19.

CDR3 DNA: TGTGCCAGCTCTCCCCGGACAGGGTTTAACGAGCAGTACTTC. Its protein product is CASSPRTGFNEQYF. J is TRBJ2-7 and V is TRBV18, with 8 bases identical to TRBD1. Germline assignment: CDR1 KGHSH and CDR2 LQKENI. CDR3 length: 14 residues. J gave up 5 bases and V 6 bases, and 9 bases lay outside the gene matches. Full variable domain (remainder filled in from reference TRBV18 and TRBJ2-7): NAGVMQNPRHLVRRRGQEARLRCSPMKGHSHVYWYRQLPEEGLKFMVYLQKENIIDESGMPKERFSAEFPKEGPSILRIQQVVRGDSAAYFCASSPRTGFNEQYFGPGTRLTVT.